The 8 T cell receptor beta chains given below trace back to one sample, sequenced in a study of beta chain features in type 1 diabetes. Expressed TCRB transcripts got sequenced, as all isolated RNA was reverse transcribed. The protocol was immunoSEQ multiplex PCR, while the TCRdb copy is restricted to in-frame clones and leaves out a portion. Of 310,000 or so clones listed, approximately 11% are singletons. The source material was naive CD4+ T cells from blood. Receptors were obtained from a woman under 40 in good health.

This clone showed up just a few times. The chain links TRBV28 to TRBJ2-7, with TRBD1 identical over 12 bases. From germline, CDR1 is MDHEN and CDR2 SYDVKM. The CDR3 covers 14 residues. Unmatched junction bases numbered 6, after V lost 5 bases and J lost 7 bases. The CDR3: CASSPGDRGLEQYF. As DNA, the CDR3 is TGTGCCAGCAGTCCCGGGGACAGGGGGCTTGAGCAGTACTTC.

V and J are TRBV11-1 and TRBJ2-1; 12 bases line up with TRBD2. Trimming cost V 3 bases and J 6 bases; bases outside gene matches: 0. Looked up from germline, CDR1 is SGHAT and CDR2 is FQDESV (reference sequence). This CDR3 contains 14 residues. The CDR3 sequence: CASSLGLAGNEQFF. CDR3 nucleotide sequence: TGTGCCAGCAGCTTGGGACTAGCGGGCAATGAGCAGTTCTTC.

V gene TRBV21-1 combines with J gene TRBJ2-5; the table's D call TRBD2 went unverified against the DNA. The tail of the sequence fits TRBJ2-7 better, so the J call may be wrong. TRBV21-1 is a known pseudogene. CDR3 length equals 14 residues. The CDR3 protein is CASSKDGSSYEQYF. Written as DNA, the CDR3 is TGTGCCAGCAGCAAAGACGGTAGCTCCTACGAGCAGTACTTC.

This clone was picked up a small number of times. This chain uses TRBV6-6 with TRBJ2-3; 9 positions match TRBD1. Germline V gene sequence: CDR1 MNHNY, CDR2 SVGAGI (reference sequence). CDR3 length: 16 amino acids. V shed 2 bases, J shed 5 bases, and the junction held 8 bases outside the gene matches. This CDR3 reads CASSYLGQGFVDTQYF. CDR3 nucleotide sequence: TGTGCCAGCAGTTACCTCGGACAGGGGTTTGTAGATACGCAGTATTTT.

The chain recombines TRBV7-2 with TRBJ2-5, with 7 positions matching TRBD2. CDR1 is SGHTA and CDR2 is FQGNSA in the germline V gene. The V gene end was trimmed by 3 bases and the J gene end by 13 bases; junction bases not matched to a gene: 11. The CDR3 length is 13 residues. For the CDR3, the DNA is TGTGCCAGCAGCTTGGTTCGGGGGGATGAGGTGTACTTC. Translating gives CASSLVRGDEVYF.

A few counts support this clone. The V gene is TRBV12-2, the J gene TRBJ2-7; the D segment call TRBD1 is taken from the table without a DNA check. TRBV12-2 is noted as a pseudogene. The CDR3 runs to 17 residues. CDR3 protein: CASRSLRQTFWGDEQYF. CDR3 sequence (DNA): TGTGCAAGTCGGTCCCTCCGACAAACCTTTTGGGGCGACGAGCAGTACTTC.

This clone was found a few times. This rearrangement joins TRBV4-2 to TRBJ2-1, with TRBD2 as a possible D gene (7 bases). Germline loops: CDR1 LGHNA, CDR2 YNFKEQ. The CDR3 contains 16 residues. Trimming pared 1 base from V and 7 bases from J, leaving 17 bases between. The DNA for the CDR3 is TGTGCCAGCAGCCAAGCGGCGGGAGAAGGGGGGAATGAGCAGTTCTTC. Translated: CASSQAAGEGGNEQFF.

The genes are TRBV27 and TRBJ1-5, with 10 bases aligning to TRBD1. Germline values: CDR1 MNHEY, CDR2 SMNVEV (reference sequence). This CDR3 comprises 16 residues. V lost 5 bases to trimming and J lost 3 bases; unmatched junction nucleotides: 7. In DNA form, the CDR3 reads TGTGCCAGCAGTGACCAGGGACAGGGGTCCAATCAGCCCCAGCATTTT. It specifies CASSDQGQGSNQPQHF.